Presented here are 20 T cell receptor beta chains from one specimen sequenced in a study of CD8 T cells in ankylosing spondylitis. TCRdb re-derived calls from the 5' RACE reads in MiXCR, one entry per CDR3 protein. The repertoire includes under 200,000 distinct CDR3 sequences, roughly 10% of them detected once, and roughly 16% sits in the top ten. Specimen: blood, either unsorted or a sorted T cell fraction (not recorded which). The receptors shown here come from a female donor with ankylosing spondylitis or in good health (not recorded which).

This chain connects TRBV30 to TRBJ2-2; no firm D call. CDR1 and CDR2 (germline): GTSNPN, SVGIG (reference sequence). Trimming cost V 0 bases and J 4 bases, with 6 bases left between them. The CDR3 is 13 residues long. The CDR3 protein is CAWSVPGTGELFF. For the CDR3, the DNA is TGTGCCTGGAGTGTTCCAGGCACCGGGGAGCTGTTTTTT.

The chain recombines TRBV21-1 with TRBJ2-7. TRBV21-1 is tagged as a pseudogene. The CDR3 is made up of 14 amino acids. The CDR3 DNA sequence: TGTGCCCGACCGGTGGTCTCGTCTTACTACGAGCAGTACTTC. Encoded protein: CARPVVSSYYEQYF.

In this sample, this clonotype turned up a few times. The V and J genes are TRBV9 and TRBJ2-3, with 9 bases fitting TRBD1. Looked up from germline, CDR1 is SGDLS and CDR2 is YYNGEE. With V trimmed by 3 bases and J by 3 bases, 8 bases remained unmatched. CDR3 length equals 16 residues. The DNA of the CDR3 is TGTGCCAGCAGCGCCAACGGACAGGGGAGGACAGATACGCAGTATTTT. It codes for CASSANGQGRTDTQYF.

At least ten counts were recorded for this clonotype. The CDR3 sequence is CASSSKRPVIMDSYNEQFF. Written as DNA, the CDR3 is TGCGCCAGCAGCTCTAAACGCCCGGTCATCATGGACTCCTACAATGAGCAGTTCTTC. This chain connects TRBV5-1 to TRBJ2-1; D call uncertain. Germline V gene sequence: CDR1 SGHRS, CDR2 YFSETQ. V shed 3 bases and J shed 0 bases, with 22 bases lying between them. This CDR3 region has 19 residues.

This clonotype was counted a few times. V gene TRBV9 combines with J gene TRBJ2-1; D assignment may be TRBD1 or TRBD2 (5 bases each). Trimming removed 3 bases from V and 15 bases from J, with 7 bases in between. The CDR3 is 9 residues long. Germline V gene data show CDR1 as SGDLS and CDR2 as YYNGEE. The CDR3 region is CASSERGFF. The CDR3 DNA is TGTGCCAGCAGCGAGAGGGGGTTCTTC.

This clonotype was counted at least ten times. The V call is TRBV4-3, the J call TRBJ2-1; no clear D gene. Germline loops: CDR1 LGHNA, CDR2 YSLEER. This CDR3 spans 15 amino acids. The ends were cut back, 0 bases at V and 6 bases at J, with 12 bases in the middle. Here the CDR3 reads CASSQDPALSNEQFF. DNA for the CDR3: TGCGCCAGCAGCCAAGACCCCGCCCTGTCCAATGAGCAGTTCTTC.

The rearrangement uses TRBV20-1 and TRBJ2-1; 9 bases line up with TRBD2. Germline-derived CDR1 and CDR2 are DFQATT and SNEGSKA (reference sequence). The CDR3 runs to 15 residues. V trimming: 0 bases; J trimming: 2 bases; junction bases outside the gene matches: 2. The CDR3 here is CSARDGGGAYNEQFF. DNA for the CDR3: TGCAGTGCTAGAGATGGCGGGGGGGCCTACAATGAGCAGTTCTTC.

This clonotype was observed at least ten times. The gene calls are TRBV12-3 or TRBV12-4 and TRBJ1-4, with 8 bases aligning to TRBD1. Trimming removed 4 bases from V and 5 bases from J; junction bases left unmatched: 3. This CDR3 contains 14 residues. The CDR3 spells CASSSGQENEKLFF. CDR3 nucleotides: TGTGCCAGCAGTTCGGGACAGGAGAATGAAAAACTGTTTTTT.

This clonotype turned up a few times. Possible read error: a much larger clone is one base away. The rearrangement uses TRBV6-2 or TRBV6-3 and TRBJ2-1, with a possible D match to TRBD2 (5 bases). Germline V gene data show CDR1 as MNHEY and CDR2 as SVGEGT. Trimming left V 2 bases short and J 8 bases short, with 7 bases between. The CDR3 has 12 residues. CDR3 coding DNA: TGTGCCAGCAGTTACGAGGGCTATGAGCAGTTCTTC. Its translation is CASSYEGYEQFF.

The genes are TRBV29-1 and TRBJ2-1, with 8 bases identical to TRBD1. Looked up from germline, CDR1 is SQVTM and CDR2 is ANQGSEA. The trim removed 5 bases at V and 5 bases at J, leaving 8 bases unmatched. This CDR3 spans 14 amino acids. In nucleotides, the CDR3 is TGCAGCGTTCCCGGGACAGGTCTCCACAATGAGCAGTTCTTC. It yields the protein CSVPGTGLHNEQFF.

The chain recombines TRBV19 with TRBJ2-1, with 7 bases fitting TRBD1. The CDR3 sequence is 15 residues long. CDR1 and CDR2 from the germline V gene are LNHDA and SQIVND (reference sequence). The V segment lost 6 bases and the J segment 0 bases; nucleotides outside the gene matches: 5. The CDR3 DNA reads TGTGCCAGTAGCCCTGACAGGGCCTCCTACAATGAGCAGTTCTTC. The encoded protein is CASSPDRASYNEQFF. Using reference TRBV19 and TRBJ2-1 for the parts outside the CDR3, the full variable domain is DGGITQSPKYLFRKEGQNVTLSCEQNLNHDAMYWYRQDPGQGLRLIYYSQIVNDFQKGDIAEGYSVSREKKESFPLTVTSAQKNPTAFYLCASSPDRASYNEQFFGPGTRLTVL.

The chain employs TRBV9 and TRBJ2-1, with D unresolved. The CDR3 runs to 12 residues. Trimming took off 3 bases at V and 9 bases at J, with 10 bases between the two ends. Germline V CDR1 and CDR2: SGDLS, YYNGEE. The CDR3 sequence is CASSGQSSEQFF. The CDR3 nucleotides are TGTGCCAGCAGCGGCCAGAGCAGTGAGCAGTTCTTC.

This clonotype came up a few times. The genes are TRBV20-1 and TRBJ2-1, with D tentatively TRBD2 (6 bases). This CDR3 comprises 13 residues. Germline CDR1 and CDR2: DFQATT and SNEGSKA (reference sequence). V was trimmed by 3 bases and J by 10 bases, leaving 16 bases between them. This chain's CDR3 is CSARSPGGWEQFF. The CDR3 coding sequence is TGCAGTGCTAGGAGTCCCGGAGGGTGGGAGCAGTTCTTC.

This clonotype was seen repeatedly, ten times or more. V usage is TRBV11-2 and J usage is TRBJ2-1; TRBD1 or TRBD2 may be the D gene (5 bases each). The CDR3 runs 14 residues. The V gene lost 1 base and the J gene lost 6 bases, with 10 bases spanning the gap. CDR1 is SGHAT, CDR2 FQNNGV, per germline. The CDR3 region has the DNA TGTGCCAGCAGCTTAGGGGACGGTTTCAATGAGCAGTTCTTC. This translates into CASSLGDGFNEQFF.

This clonotype was observed a handful of times. The chain uses TRBV4-3 and TRBJ2-5, with a possible D match to TRBD2 (6 bases). Germline loops: CDR1 LGHNA, CDR2 YSLEER. The CDR3 has 16 amino acids. The V end was cut by 1 base, the J end by 1 base, with 13 bases between. The CDR3: CASSQASEGPQETQYF. CDR3 nucleotides: TGCGCCAGCAGCCAAGCTAGCGAAGGGCCCCAAGAGACCCAGTACTTC.

The V and J genes are TRBV7-9 and TRBJ1-4; D is undetermined. CDR1 and CDR2 from the germline V gene are SEHNR and FQNEAQ (reference sequence). The CDR3 is 15 amino acids. V lost 6 bases and J 6 bases, leaving 17 bases between the germline ends. The CDR3 spells CASRQDPSIHEKLFF. CDR3 coding DNA: TGTGCCAGCAGACAAGACCCCAGTATTCATGAAAAACTGTTTTTT.

This clonotype was recorded many times. The chain uses TRBV4-2 and TRBJ2-5, with a weak D call TRBD2 (6 bases). Looked up from germline, CDR1 is LGHNA and CDR2 is YNFKEQ. V was shortened by 7 bases and J by 4 bases, with 13 bases between the two germline ends. The CDR3 is 13 residues long. CDR3 DNA: TGTGCCAGCAAGGCGGGAATAGGAGAGACCCAGTACTTC. It codes for CASKAGIGETQYF.

In its sample, this clonotype was seen many times. The V gene is TRBV24-1, the J gene TRBJ1-1, with D possibly matching TRBD1 (5 bases). Trimming took off 7 bases at V and 1 base at J, with 9 bases between the two ends. Germline V gene lookup returns CDR1 KGHDR and CDR2 SFDVKD. This CDR3 region has 13 residues. The CDR3, as DNA: TGTGCCACCAGACCTGGGGGGAACACTGAAGCTTTCTTT. Translation gives CATRPGGNTEAFF.

This clonotype was observed a few times. The chain recombines TRBV3-1 with TRBJ2-6; D is undetermined. CDR1 is LGHDT, CDR2 YNNKEL, per germline (reference sequence). V was trimmed by 0 bases and J by 2 bases, leaving 23 bases between them. The CDR3 spans 21 residues. Written as DNA, the CDR3 is TGTGCCAGCAGCCAAGATTTGCTTTTATTTGAGCGCTTGACTGGGGCCAACGTCCTGACTTTC. Translated: CASSQDLLLFERLTGANVLTF.

This clonotype was counted a few times. The genes are TRBV5-1 and TRBJ2-1; tentatively, D is TRBD2 (5 bases). The CDR3 spans 15 residues. Trimming stripped 4 bases from V and 4 bases from J, with 15 bases between. Per the germline V gene, CDR1 is SGHRS and CDR2 is YFSETQ. DNA of the CDR3: TGCGCCAGCAGCGATCAGCAGGCGGGTTACAATGAGCAGTTCTTC. Translated: CASSDQQAGYNEQFF.